This T cell receptor beta chain was found in a study of cytotoxic CD8 clonotypes in ibrutinib-treated CLL. Germline values: CDR1 MNHEY, CDR2 SVGAGI. V was pared by 2 bases and J by 0 bases, with 8 bases between. The CDR3 is 15 amino acids. With sequencing, the targeted depth ranged from 1 in 200,000 to 1 in 1 million T cells. The data were produced by immunoSEQ multiplex PCR, yet TCRdb's version contains in-frame clones alone and is incomplete. The table lists more than 200,000 clones, around 70% of them singletons. Concerning this clone: What it binds is not known.

General study results and limits: Relative to age-matched healthy donors, clonality at baseline was higher, and it tracked circulating CD8+ T-cell counts. Few clonotypes were public, and these shrank or held steady under treatment. Clonality increased at ibrutinib response and stayed stable in sustained remission. At progression, however, it fell back toward baseline.

The specimen comprised PBMCs, sampled after 12 months of ibrutinib treatment. The sequence came from a human donor with chronic lymphocytic leukemia. The rearrangement joins TRBV6-5 to TRBJ1-3; D is unresolved. The CDR3 region is CASSYGSYSGNTIYF. The CDR3 nucleotides read TGTGCCAGCAGTTACGGATCCTACTCTGGAAACACCATATATTTT.